This TCR beta chain was profiled in a study of T cells after yellow fever vaccination. Findings of the study overall: Post-booster samples contained most primary-vaccination clones (approximately 95% CD4, roughly 88% CD8).

Looked up from germline, CDR1 is SSHAT and CDR2 is FNYEAQ (reference sequence). The CDR3 consists of 16 residues. This clonotype was seen more than once but under ten times. What it binds is not known. One end of the junction varies from germline; a read error may be responsible. TCRdb itself ran the 5' RACE reads through MiXCR, one entry per CDR3 protein. The repertoire consists of some 350,000 distinct CDR3 sequences, with roughly 4.3% occurring once and the leading ten covering roughly 24%. This specimen was PBMCs, taken 5 days after the yellow fever booster vaccination. The sequence was collected from a man aged 18 to 29 who received the YFV17D yellow fever vaccine. The gene calls are TRBV7-7 and TRBJ2-2, with no clear D. The CDR3 spells CASSLNWATNTGELFF. The CDR3 nucleotides are TGTGCTAGCAGCCTCAATTGGGCCACGAACACCGGGGAGCTGTTTTTT.